This TCR beta chain was identified during a study of blood T cells in healthy people across ages. Study results and limitations: Per million T cells, TCR beta diversity dropped about linearly as age rose. Because donor CMV status was unknown, expanded clonotype changes were possibly confounded.

Using a J-beta primer mix together with a sample-barcoded 5' primer, a second PCR was run for about 7 to 12 cycles. Every molecule of cDNA carried a tag from a template-switch adaptor with 12 random nucleotides. TCRdb re-called the 5' RACE reads with MiXCR, one entry per CDR3 protein. The sample consists of roughly 700,000 distinct CDR3 sequences, approximately 50% of them appearing once. The table lists this clonotype with a few counts. Its antigen remains unidentified. The CDR3 runs 20 residues. Germline lookup yields CDR1 LGHNA and CDR2 YNFKEQ. Trimming at V came to 0 bases and at J to 4 bases, leaving 14 bases not matched to a gene.

This sequence was found in an older woman in good health. Sequencing input: blood. The gene calls are TRBV4-2 and TRBJ2-5, with 13 nucleotides matching TRBD2. DNA of the CDR3: TGTGCCAGCAGCCAAGAGTTAGCAACTAGCGGGAGGGCGCGTATAGAGACCCAGTACTTC. Encoded protein: CASSQELATSGRARIETQYF.